The 14 T cell receptor beta chains in this list originate from one sample, sequenced in a study of CD8 T cells in ankylosing spondylitis. MiXCR was run by TCRdb on the 5' RACE reads, yielding one entry per CDR3 protein. The table has around 300,000 distinct CDR3 sequences, roughly 11% seen once. Input material: blood, either unsorted or a sorted T cell fraction (not recorded which). The receptors stem from a female donor with ankylosing spondylitis or in good health (not recorded which).

The CDR3 here is CASNPPGQAYNEQFF. In nucleotides, the CDR3 is TGTGCCAGCAACCCTCCGGGACAGGCCTACAATGAGCAGTTCTTC. V gene TRBV6-2 or TRBV6-3 combines with J gene TRBJ2-1, with TRBD1 matching 8 bases. The germline gives CDR1 MNHEY, CDR2 SVGEGT. V lost 7 bases, J lost 2 bases, and 7 bases stayed unmatched. This CDR3 region has 15 residues.

The chain uses TRBV6-2 or TRBV6-3 and TRBJ2-1; TRBD2 aligns across 10 bases. This CDR3 region has 15 residues. The V and J ends lost 6 bases and 5 bases, in that order; junction bases with no gene match: 7. Germline CDR1 reads MNHEY; CDR2 reads SVGEGT. CDR3 protein: CASRLAGGPHNEQFF. Here the CDR3 DNA reads TGTGCCAGCAGGTTAGCGGGAGGCCCCCACAATGAGCAGTTCTTC.

This clonotype came up many times. The chain links TRBV20-1 to TRBJ2-1; the match to TRBD1 covers 8 bases. The CDR3 has 15 residues. V gave up 3 bases and J gave up 3 bases; unmatched junction bases: 7. From germline, CDR1 is DFQATT and CDR2 SNEGSKA (reference sequence). In DNA form, the CDR3 reads TGCAGTGCTAGTAGGAACAGGGGGATCTACAATGAGCAGTTCTTC. Translating it yields CSASRNRGIYNEQFF.

This clonotype was seen at least ten times. This chain connects TRBV10-3 to TRBJ1-3, with 8 positions matching TRBD1. The germline V gene encodes CDR1 ENHRY and CDR2 SYGVKD. J gave up 0 bases and V 4 bases, and 2 bases lay outside the gene matches. The CDR3 loop spans 15 amino acids. CDR3 protein: CAISATGGSGNTIYF. For the CDR3, the DNA is TGTGCCATCAGTGCAACAGGGGGCTCTGGAAACACCATATATTTT.

The table lists this clonotype with many counts. The chain uses TRBV29-1 and TRBJ2-7; TRBD1 matches 11 bases. V dropped 6 bases and J dropped 6; count of bases not matched to a gene: 7. Germline lookup yields CDR1 SQVTM and CDR2 ANQGSEA. The CDR3 runs 13 residues. The DNA of the CDR3 is TGCAGCGTCGTCACCGGGACAGGGGGCGAGCAGTACTTC. It is translated as CSVVTGTGGEQYF.

The DNA of the CDR3 is TGTGCCAGCAGTCCCACGAGGGGGGCCAGAAATGAAAAACTGTTTTTT. Its protein is CASSPTRGARNEKLFF. The gene calls are TRBV28 and TRBJ1-4, with TRBD1 as a possible D gene (6 bases). The CDR3 is 16 amino acids. Trimming took 5 bases from V and 5 from J, leaving 18 bases between them. Germline assignment: CDR1 MDHEN and CDR2 SYDVKM.

This clonotype was detected ten times or more. The V and J genes are TRBV4-2 and TRBJ1-5; 10 bases are shared with TRBD1. The CDR3 runs 15 residues. V was clipped by 3 bases and J by 7 bases; unmatched bases: 6. Germline CDR1 reads LGHNA; CDR2 reads YNFKEQ. The CDR3 coding sequence is TGTGCCAGCAGCCAGGAGAGGACAGGGGGGCAGCCCCAGCATTTT. The encoded protein is CASSQERTGGQPQHF.

This clonotype was counted a few times. CDR3 region: CASSLGAGRANVLTF. The DNA for the CDR3 is TGTGCCAGTAGTCTGGGGGCAGGGAGGGCCAACGTCCTGACTTTC. The chain combines TRBV19 with TRBJ2-6, with TRBD1 as a possible D gene (6 bases). Trimming took 5 bases from V and 5 from J, leaving 13 bases between them. This CDR3 is built from 15 residues. Germline CDR1 LNHDA, CDR2 SQIVND (reference sequence). Combining the CDR3 with reference TRBV19 and TRBJ2-6 gives the whole variable domain DGGITQSPKYLFRKEGQNVTLSCEQNLNHDAMYWYRQDPGQGLRLIYYSQIVNDFQKGDIAEGYSVSREKKESFPLTVTSAQKNPTAFYLCASSLGAGRANVLTFGAGSRLTVL.

This clonotype has at least ten counts. The V gene is TRBV6-2 or TRBV6-3, the J gene TRBJ2-4; 10 bases are shared with TRBD1. CDR1 and CDR2 (germline): MNHEY, SVGEGT. The V gene end was trimmed by 2 bases and the J gene end by 1 base; junction bases not matched to a gene: 17. The CDR3 consists of 21 residues. CDR3 protein: CASSYPRTGGSLNWAKNIQYF. The CDR3 bases are TGTGCCAGCAGTTACCCCCGGACAGGGGGAAGTCTAAATTGGGCCAAAAACATTCAGTACTTC.

Details on this clonotype: A read error may explain this, as a much larger clone is one base away. The genes are TRBV12-3 or TRBV12-4 and TRBJ1-2, with 8 bases aligning to TRBD1. There are 13 residues in the CDR3. CDR3 coding DNA: TGTGCCAGCAGCCTGACAGGGGAAAATGGCGACACCTTC. Translation: CASSLTGENGDTF.

In its sample, this clonotype was seen many times. The chain links TRBV7-2 to TRBJ1-2; D may be TRBD1 (5 bases). V gave up 5 bases and J gave up 0 bases, with 13 bases separating them. The CDR3 covers 15 residues. Germline V gene sequence: CDR1 SGHTA, CDR2 FQGNSA. The CDR3 DNA reads as TGTGCCAGCAGCCTAAACCCGACAGCTAACTATGGCTACACCTTC. The encoded protein is CASSLNPTANYGYTF.

In this sample, this clonotype turned up many times. The V gene is TRBV5-6, the J gene TRBJ2-5; 7 nucleotides agree with TRBD1. Germline CDR1 is SGHDT and CDR2 is YYEEEE. The CDR3 is 14 residues long. The ends lost 4 bases at V and 1 base at J; junction bases unmatched: 4. The CDR3 nucleotides are TGTGCCAGCAGCAGCTGGGACAGCCAAGAGACCCAGTACTTC. It yields the protein CASSSWDSQETQYF.

The sample holds a few counts of this clonotype. The chain links TRBV5-5 to TRBJ1-2, with D unclear. In germline, CDR1 is SGHKS, CDR2 YYEKEE (reference sequence). V was shortened by 2 bases and J by 6 bases, with 11 bases between the two germline ends. This CDR3 has 13 residues. CDR3 sequence: CASSLFPQDGYTF. CDR3 DNA sequence: TGTGCCAGCAGCTTATTCCCCCAGGATGGCTACACCTTC.

V usage is TRBV4-1 and J usage is TRBJ2-6, with 8 bases matching TRBD2. In germline, CDR1 is MGHRA, CDR2 YSYEKL. The J segment lost 0 bases and the V segment lost 5 bases, leaving 6 bases of the junction unmatched. The CDR3 runs 17 residues. The CDR3 DNA follows: TGCGCCAGCAGCACAGCGGGGGTACTCTCTGGGGCCAACGTCCTGACTTTC. Amino acid sequence: CASSTAGVLSGANVLTF.